This T cell receptor beta chain stems from a study of T-cell reconstitution after alpha-beta-depleted transplantation in children. V gave up 8 bases and J gave up 1 base, with 11 bases separating them. Germline CDR1 reads MNHNS; CDR2 reads SASEGT. This CDR3 spans 13 amino acids. Unique molecular identifiers featured in how the TCRbeta library was prepared. One entry per CDR3 protein results from TCRdb running MiXCR on the PCR reads. The profile shows about 500,000 distinct CDR3 sequences, 30% to 35% of them singletons. The chain couples TRBV6-1 to TRBJ2-5; the D is unclear. This clonotype originated in a human donor who donated a stem cell graft to a child with aplastic anemia. Sequenced material: PBMCs from the stem cell graft donor, taken from the stem cell graft. The CDR3 protein is CASSRVIQETQYF. The CDR3, as DNA: TGTGCCAGCTCGCGAGTGATCCAAGAGACCCAGTACTTC.